This T cell receptor (beta chain) was sequenced for a study of blood T cell repertoires in COVID-19. Study context: The origin of the acute and convalescent COVID-19 samples was the United States, Italy and Spain. Nucleic acid was either cDNA or gDNA, and it came from T cells, B-cell-depleted T cells, or PBMCs.

Trimming shortened V by 1 base and J by 0 bases, and 4 bases separated the two germline ends. The CDR3 extends over 13 amino acids. CDR1 is MGHRA, CDR2 YSYEKL, per germline. Original analysis: Amplification with reference gene primers provided the estimates of nucleated cell counts. TCRdb keeps only in-frame clones here, not all; method: immunoSEQ multiplex PCR. V, J and clone size derive from that table, while D and trimming were established from the DNA sequence. In the table there are roughly 120,000 clones, over 75% of which are singletons. This receptor was identified in a woman aged 80 or older with active or convalescent COVID-19. Sequenced material: peripheral blood. The chain employs TRBV4-1 and TRBJ2-7; D is unclear. CDR3 nucleotide sequence: TGCGCCAGCAGCCAAGTGAGCTCCTACGAGCAGTACTTC. It translates to CASSQVSSYEQYF.